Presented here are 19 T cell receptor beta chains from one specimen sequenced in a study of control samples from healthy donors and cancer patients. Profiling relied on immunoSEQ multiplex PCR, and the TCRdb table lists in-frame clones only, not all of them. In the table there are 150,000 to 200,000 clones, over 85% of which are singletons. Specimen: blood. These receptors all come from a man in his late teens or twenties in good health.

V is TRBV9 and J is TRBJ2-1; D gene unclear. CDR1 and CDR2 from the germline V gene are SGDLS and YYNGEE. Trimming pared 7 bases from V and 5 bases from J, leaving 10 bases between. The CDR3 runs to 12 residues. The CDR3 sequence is CASGPLNNEQFF. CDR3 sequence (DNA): TGTGCCAGCGGGCCCTTGAACAATGAGCAGTTCTTC.

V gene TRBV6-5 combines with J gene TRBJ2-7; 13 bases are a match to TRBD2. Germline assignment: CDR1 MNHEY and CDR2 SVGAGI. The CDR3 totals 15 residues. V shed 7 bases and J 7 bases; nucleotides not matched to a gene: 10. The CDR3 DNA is TGTGCCAGCATTACGACTAGCGGGGGGTCGAAGGAGCAGTACTTC. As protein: CASITTSGGSKEQYF.

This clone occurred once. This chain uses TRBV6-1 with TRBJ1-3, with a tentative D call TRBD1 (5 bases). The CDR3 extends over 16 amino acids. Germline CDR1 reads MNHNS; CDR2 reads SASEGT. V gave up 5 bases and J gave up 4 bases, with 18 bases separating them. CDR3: CASSKEGAFKGNTIYF. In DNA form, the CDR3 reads TGTGCCAGCAGTAAAGAAGGGGCCTTCAAAGGAAACACCATATATTTT.

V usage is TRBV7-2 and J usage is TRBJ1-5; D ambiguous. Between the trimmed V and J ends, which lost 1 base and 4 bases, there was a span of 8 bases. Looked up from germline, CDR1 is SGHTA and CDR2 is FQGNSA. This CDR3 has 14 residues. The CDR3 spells CASSLVAQNQPQHF. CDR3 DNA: TGTGCCAGCAGCTTAGTGGCACAGAATCAGCCCCAGCATTTT.

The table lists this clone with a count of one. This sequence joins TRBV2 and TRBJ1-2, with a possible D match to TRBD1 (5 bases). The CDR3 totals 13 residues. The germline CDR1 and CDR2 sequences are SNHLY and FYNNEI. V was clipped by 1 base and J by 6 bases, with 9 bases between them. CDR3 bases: TGTGCCAGCAGTGAAGGTCCGGGGGATGGCTACACCTTC. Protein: CASSEGPGDGYTF.

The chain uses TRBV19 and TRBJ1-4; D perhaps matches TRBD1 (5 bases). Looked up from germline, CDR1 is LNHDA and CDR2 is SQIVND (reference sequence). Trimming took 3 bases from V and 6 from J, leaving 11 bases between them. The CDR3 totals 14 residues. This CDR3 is CASSIAWGYEKLFF. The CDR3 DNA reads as TGTGCCAGTAGTATCGCCTGGGGGTATGAAAAACTGTTTTTT.

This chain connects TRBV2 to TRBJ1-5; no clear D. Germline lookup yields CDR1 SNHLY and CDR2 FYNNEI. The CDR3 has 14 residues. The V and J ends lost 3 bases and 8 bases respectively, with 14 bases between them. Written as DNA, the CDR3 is TGTGCCAGCAGTGAGACGGCCAGCGTGGAGCCCCAGCATTTT. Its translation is CASSETASVEPQHF.

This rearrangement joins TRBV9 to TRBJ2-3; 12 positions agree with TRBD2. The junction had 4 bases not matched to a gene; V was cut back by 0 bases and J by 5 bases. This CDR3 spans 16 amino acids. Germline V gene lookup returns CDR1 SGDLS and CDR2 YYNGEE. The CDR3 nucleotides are TGTGCCAGCAGCGTAGGGACTAGCGGGGTTGGAGATACGCAGTATTTT. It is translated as CASSVGTSGVGDTQYF.

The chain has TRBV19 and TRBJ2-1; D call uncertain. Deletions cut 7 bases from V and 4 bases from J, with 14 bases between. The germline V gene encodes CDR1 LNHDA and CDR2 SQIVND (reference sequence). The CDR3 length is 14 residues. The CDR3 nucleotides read TGTGCCAGTAAGGTGCGCCACCCTTACAATGAGCAGTTCTTC. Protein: CASKVRHPYNEQFF.

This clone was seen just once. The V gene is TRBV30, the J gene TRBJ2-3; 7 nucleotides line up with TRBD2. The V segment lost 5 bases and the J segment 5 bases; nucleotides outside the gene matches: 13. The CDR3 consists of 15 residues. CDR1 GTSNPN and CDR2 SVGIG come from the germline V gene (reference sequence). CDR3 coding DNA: TGTGCCTGGGGCCCTGGACTGGGAGGGGAAGATACGCAGTATTTT. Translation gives CAWGPGLGGEDTQYF.

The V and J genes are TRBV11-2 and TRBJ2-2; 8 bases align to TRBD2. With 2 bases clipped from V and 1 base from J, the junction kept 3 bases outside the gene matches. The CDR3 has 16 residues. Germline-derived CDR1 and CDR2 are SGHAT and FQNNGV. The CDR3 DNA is TGTGCCAGCAGCTTACGGGAGGGGGGGAACACCGGGGAGCTGTTTTTT. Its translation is CASSLREGGNTGELFF. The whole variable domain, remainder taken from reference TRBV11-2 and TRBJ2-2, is EAGVAQSPRYKIIEKRQSVAFWCNPISGHATLYWYQQILGQGPKLLIQFQNNGVVDDSQLPKDRFSAERLKGVDSTLKIQPAKLEDSAVYLCASSLREGGNTGELFFGEGSRLTVL.

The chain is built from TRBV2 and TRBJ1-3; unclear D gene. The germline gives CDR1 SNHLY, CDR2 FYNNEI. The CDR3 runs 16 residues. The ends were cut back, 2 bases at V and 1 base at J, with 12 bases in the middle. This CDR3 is CASSEKRPFSGNTIYF. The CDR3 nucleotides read TGTGCCAGCAGTGAAAAAAGGCCTTTTTCTGGAAACACCATATATTTT.

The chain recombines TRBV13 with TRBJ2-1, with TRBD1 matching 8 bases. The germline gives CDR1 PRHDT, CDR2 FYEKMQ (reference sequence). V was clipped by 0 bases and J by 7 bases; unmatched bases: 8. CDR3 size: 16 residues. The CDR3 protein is CASSLGLGGTGNEQFF. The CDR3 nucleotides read TGTGCCAGCAGCTTAGGCCTAGGGGGGACAGGTAATGAGCAGTTCTTC.

CDR3 coding DNA: TGCGCCAGCAGCTTTTATGGGAACACTGAAGCTTTCTTT. Its translation: CASSFYGNTEAFF. The chain recombines TRBV5-1 with TRBJ1-1; D remains unclear. Trimming left V 2 bases short and J 1 base short, with 6 bases between. Germline CDR1 reads SGHRS; CDR2 reads YFSETQ. CDR3 length: 13 residues.

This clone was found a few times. Here the CDR3 DNA reads TGTGCCAGAAGCTTAACCCCCCTCTCGGGGGCTAAAAATGAGCAGTTCTTC. It specifies CARSLTPLSGAKNEQFF. The J gene is TRBJ2-1, the V gene TRBV5-3; D assignment may be TRBD1 or TRBD2 (6 bases each). TRBV5-3 is an open reading frame, and its role is uncertain. V shed 2 bases and J shed 7 bases, with 22 bases lying between them. The CDR3 spans 17 residues.

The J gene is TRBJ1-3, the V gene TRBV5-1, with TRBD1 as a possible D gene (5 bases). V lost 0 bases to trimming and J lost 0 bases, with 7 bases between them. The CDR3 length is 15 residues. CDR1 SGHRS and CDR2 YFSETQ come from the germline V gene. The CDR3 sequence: CASSLEGYSGNTIYF. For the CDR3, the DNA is TGCGCCAGCAGCTTGGAGGGGTACTCTGGAAACACCATATATTTT.

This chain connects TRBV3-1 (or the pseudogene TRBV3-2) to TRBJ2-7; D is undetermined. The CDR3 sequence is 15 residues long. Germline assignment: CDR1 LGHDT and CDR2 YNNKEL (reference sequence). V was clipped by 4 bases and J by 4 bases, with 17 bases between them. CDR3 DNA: TGTGCCAGCAGCCTAACCGACCCCGGGCCATACGAGCAGTACTTC. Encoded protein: CASSLTDPGPYEQYF.

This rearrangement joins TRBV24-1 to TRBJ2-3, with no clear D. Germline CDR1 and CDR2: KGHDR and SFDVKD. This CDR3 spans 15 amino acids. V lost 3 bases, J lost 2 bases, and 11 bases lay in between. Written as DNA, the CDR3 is TGTGCCACCAGTGATCCGCGGACGGCCACAGATACGCAGTATTTT. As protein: CATSDPRTATDTQYF.

The CDR3 reads CAWRPQGYYEQYF. The CDR3 DNA follows: TGTGCCTGGAGGCCACAGGGTTATTACGAGCAGTACTTC. The V and J genes are TRBV30 and TRBJ2-7; perhaps TRBD1 as D (6 bases). Germline-derived CDR1 and CDR2 are GTSNPN and SVGIG (reference sequence). V dropped 3 bases and J dropped 4 bases, with 13 bases sitting between them. The CDR3 contains 13 residues.